Following are 28 T cell receptor beta chains from one sample sequenced in a study of control samples from healthy donors and cancer patients. Using immunoSEQ multiplex PCR, the repertoire was profiled, and TCRdb retains in-frame clones only, with some absent. The sample holds over 100,000 clones, 80% to 95% seen once. Input material: blood. All receptors derive from a man in his forties or fifties in good health.

This rearrangement joins TRBV30 to TRBJ2-7; D is possibly TRBD1 (6 bases). Trimming stripped 2 bases from V and 7 bases from J, with 12 bases between. The germline CDR1 and CDR2 sequences are GTSNPN and SVGIG (reference sequence). This CDR3 spans 12 amino acids. The CDR3 protein is CAWSLTTGEQYF. DNA of the CDR3: TGTGCCTGGAGTCTGACCACAGGGGAGCAGTACTTC.

This chain joins TRBV19 and TRBJ2-5; D might be TRBD1 (6 bases). V was cut by 5 bases and J by 2 bases, with 12 bases left in between. There are 14 residues in the CDR3. The germline V gene encodes CDR1 LNHDA and CDR2 SQIVND (reference sequence). CDR3 residues: CASSVWTDQETQYF. The CDR3 coding sequence is TGTGCCAGTAGTGTTTGGACAGATCAAGAGACCCAGTACTTC.

The gene calls are TRBV27 and TRBJ2-3; 8 bases line up with TRBD1. CDR1 is MNHEY, CDR2 SMNVEV, per germline (reference sequence). The length of the CDR3 is 19 residues. After removal of 1 base from V and 2 bases from J, the junction contained 14 bases not matched to a gene. The CDR3 loop is CASSLLPDRTGYFTDTQYF. DNA of the CDR3: TGTGCCAGCAGTTTATTACCCGATAGGACAGGGTACTTCACAGATACGCAGTATTTT.

The gene calls are TRBV7-9 and TRBJ1-2, with TRBD1 matching over 10 bases. Germline CDR1 is SEHNR and CDR2 is FQNEAQ (reference sequence). This CDR3 comprises 14 residues. Trimming cost V 3 bases and J 13 bases; bases outside gene matches: 11. DNA for the CDR3: TGTGCCAGCAGCTTCCGGGACAGGGGATTATCTTCCACCTTC. Protein product: CASSFRDRGLSSTF.

Concerning this clone itself: Other DNA sequences in this specimen translate into the identical CDR3. This sequence joins TRBV19 and TRBJ1-1; weak D call: TRBD1 (6 bases). The V gene's germline CDR1 is LNHDA and CDR2 SQIVND (reference sequence). V dropped 2 bases and J dropped 4 bases, with 8 bases sitting between them. The CDR3 consists of 13 residues. CDR3 sequence: CASSISRGTEAFF. In nucleotides, the CDR3 is TGTGCCAGTAGTATAAGCAGGGGCACTGAAGCTTTCTTT.

The rearrangement links TRBV30 to TRBJ1-5, with TRBD1 as a possible D gene (6 bases). V lost 5 bases, J lost 9 bases, and 20 bases lay in between. The CDR3 contains 14 residues. Germline lookup yields CDR1 GTSNPN and CDR2 SVGIG (reference sequence). CDR3 sequence: CAWAAASGGLPQHF. In DNA form, the CDR3 reads TGTGCCTGGGCGGCAGCCAGTGGGGGGCTGCCCCAGCATTTT.

The chain recombines TRBV6-5 with TRBJ2-1; 8 positions agree with TRBD1. The ends lost 4 bases at V and 4 bases at J; junction bases unmatched: 9. The CDR3 totals 16 residues. CDR1 and CDR2 (germline): MNHEY, SVGAGI. The CDR3 DNA follows: TGTGCCAGCAGTTCCTATCGGACAGGGCGGTACAATGAGCAGTTCTTC. It codes for CASSSYRTGRYNEQFF.

CDR3 region: CASSLSRGLSSYNSPLHF. The CDR3 nucleotides read TGTGCCAGCAGTTTATCGAGGGGCCTTAGCTCCTATAATTCACCCCTCCACTTT. The chain recombines TRBV27 with TRBJ1-6; D perhaps matches TRBD1 (5 bases). In germline, CDR1 is MNHEY, CDR2 SMNVEV (reference sequence). V lost 0 bases and J 0 bases, leaving 12 bases between the germline ends. The CDR3 sequence is 18 residues long.

CDR3 amino acids: CASSASGGPGNTIYF. CDR3 coding DNA: TGTGCCAGCAGCGCCTCGGGAGGGCCTGGAAACACCATATATTTT. The chain employs TRBV2 and TRBJ1-3, with D uncertain. The V gene lost 6 bases and the J gene lost 2 bases, with 14 bases spanning the gap. This CDR3 contains 15 residues. Per the germline V gene, CDR1 is SNHLY and CDR2 is FYNNEI.

The chain combines TRBV18 with TRBJ2-3; unclear D gene. The CDR3 has 13 amino acids. Looked up from germline, CDR1 is KGHSH and CDR2 is LQKENI. The germline V and J ends were trimmed by 3 bases and 3 bases, with 7 bases remaining between them. CDR3 sequence: CASSPQITDTQYF. The CDR3 coding sequence is TGTGCCAGCTCACCTCAGATTACAGATACGCAGTATTTT.

The V call is TRBV30, the J call TRBJ1-3; D ambiguous. The CDR3 consists of 13 residues. CDR1 and CDR2 (germline): GTSNPN, SVGIG (reference sequence). V dropped 0 bases and J dropped 2 bases, with 5 bases sitting between them. The CDR3 DNA sequence: TGTGCCTGGAGTGTAACCCCTGGAAACACCATATATTTT. It specifies CAWSVTPGNTIYF.

The chain uses TRBV9 and TRBJ2-3, with D possibly matching TRBD2 (6 bases). The CDR3 length is 15 residues. With 5 bases removed from V and 2 bases from J, the gap between germline ends came to 15 bases. Per the germline V gene, CDR1 is SGDLS and CDR2 is YYNGEE. The CDR3 region is CASRARDLNTDTQYF. The DNA for the CDR3 is TGTGCCAGCAGAGCGAGGGACTTAAACACAGATACGCAGTATTTT.

The genes are TRBV19 and TRBJ2-5; 8 nucleotides agree with TRBD2. J was trimmed by 5 bases and V by 9 bases; bases with no gene match: 11. The CDR3 consists of 14 residues. The germline gives CDR1 LNHDA, CDR2 SQIVND (reference sequence). The CDR3 loop reads CASRGLGGSETQYF. The DNA for the CDR3 is TGTGCCAGCCGGGGACTAGGTGGATCGGAGACCCAGTACTTC.

As DNA, the CDR3 is TGTGCCAGTAGTATAGCAGGGGGACTCCCAGATACGCAGTATTTT. This encodes CASSIAGGLPDTQYF. The rearrangement links TRBV19 to TRBJ2-3, with D tentatively TRBD1 (7 bases). CDR3 length equals 15 residues. Germline V CDR1 and CDR2: LNHDA, SQIVND (reference sequence). Trimming stripped 1 base from V and 4 bases from J, with 12 bases between.

This chain joins TRBV12-3 or TRBV12-4 and TRBJ1-2, with 7 bases that match TRBD1. The CDR3 has 13 amino acids. V lost 6 bases and J lost 7; bases outside the gene matches: 8. The CDR3 reads CASSPGTETGYTF. The CDR3 coding sequence is TGTGCCAGCAGCCCCGGGACAGAGACTGGCTACACCTTC.

This clone showed up just once. This sequence joins TRBV5-1 and TRBJ2-7; the match to TRBD2 covers 8 bases. Germline CDR1 and CDR2: SGHRS and YFSETQ. Unmatched junction bases numbered 1, after V lost 3 bases and J lost 2 bases. The CDR3 spans 13 residues. CDR3 sequence reads: CASSSGRAYEQYF. The CDR3 coding sequence is TGCGCCAGCAGCTCCGGGAGGGCCTACGAGCAGTACTTC. Variable domain in full (rest from reference TRBV5-1 and TRBJ2-7): KAGVTQTPRYLIKTRGQQVTLSCSPISGHRSVSWYQQTPGQGLQFLFEYFSETQRNKGNFPGRFSGRQFSNSRSEMNVSTLELGDSALYLCASSSGRAYEQYFGPGTRLTVT.

The chain combines TRBV6-5 with TRBJ2-1; TRBD1 agrees at 10 bases. The CDR3 is 15 residues long. The germline V gene has CDR1 MNHEY and CDR2 SVGAGI. V lost 5 bases and J lost 6; bases outside the gene matches: 7. CDR3 loop: CASSLDRGDPNEQFF. In nucleotides, the CDR3 is TGTGCCAGCAGTCTGGACAGGGGGGACCCCAATGAGCAGTTCTTC.

The J gene is TRBJ1-2, the V gene TRBV9; D gene ambiguous. The V end was cut by 0 bases, the J end by 4 bases, with 16 bases between. Per the germline V gene, CDR1 is SGDLS and CDR2 is YYNGEE. The CDR3 is 16 amino acids. CDR3: CASSVDLGSSLYGYTF. CDR3 nucleotides: TGTGCCAGCAGCGTAGATCTCGGCAGTTCTCTCTATGGCTACACCTTC.

The V gene is TRBV6-2 or TRBV6-3, the J gene TRBJ1-5, with 7 bases fitting TRBD1. Per the germline V gene, CDR1 is MNHEY and CDR2 is SVGEGT. V lost 6 bases to trimming and J lost 0 bases; unmatched junction nucleotides: 5. The CDR3 sequence is 15 residues long. The CDR3 protein is CASSSDRDSNQPQHF. The CDR3 DNA reads as TGTGCCAGCAGCTCCGACAGGGATAGCAATCAGCCCCAGCATTTT.

The chain recombines TRBV19 with TRBJ1-2; D is undetermined. The germline CDR1 and CDR2 sequences are LNHDA and SQIVND (reference sequence). V gave up 6 bases and J gave up 2 bases, with 7 bases separating them. This CDR3 region has 12 residues. The CDR3, as DNA: TGTGCCAGTAGCGGACGGAACTATGGCTACACCTTC. Its translation is CASSGRNYGYTF.

V usage is TRBV29-1 and J usage is TRBJ1-2; D is unresolved. CDR3 size: 11 residues. The V gene's germline CDR1 is SQVTM and CDR2 ANQGSEA. V was cut by 5 bases and J by 3 bases, with 7 bases left in between. The CDR3 coding sequence is TGCAGCGTTCGGCAGGACTATGGCTACACCTTC. This sequence encodes CSVRQDYGYTF. Based on the CDR3 plus reference TRBV29-1 and TRBJ1-2, the full variable domain is SAVISQKPSRDICQRGTSLTIQCQVDSQVTMMFWYRQQPGQSLTLIATANQGSEATYESGFVIDKFPISRPNLTFSTLTVSNMSPEDSSIYLCSVRQDYGYTFGSGTRLTVV.

The chain combines TRBV19 with TRBJ2-5, with 10 bases aligning to TRBD1. Germline CDR1 and CDR2: LNHDA and SQIVND (reference sequence). This CDR3 region has 13 residues. The ends lost 7 bases at V and 5 bases at J; junction bases unmatched: 4. The chain's CDR3 is CASKRTGGETQYF. DNA of the CDR3: TGTGCCAGTAAAAGGACAGGGGGGGAGACCCAGTACTTC.

The genes are TRBV30 and TRBJ2-3; 9 bases are shared with TRBD2. There are 14 residues in the CDR3. Per the germline V gene, CDR1 is GTSNPN and CDR2 is SVGIG (reference sequence). J lost 4 bases, V lost 0 bases, and 2 bases had no gene match. CDR3 in amino acids: CAWSVRTSADTQYF. The CDR3 nucleotides read TGTGCCTGGAGTGTAAGGACTAGCGCAGATACGCAGTATTTT.

The chain links TRBV24-1 to TRBJ2-7, with D perhaps TRBD1 (6 bases). CDR1 is KGHDR and CDR2 is SFDVKD in the germline V gene. V dropped 4 bases and J dropped 3 bases, with 12 bases sitting between them. The CDR3 totals 14 residues. Here the CDR3 DNA reads TGTGCCACCAGTGACTCCGGGACAATCTACGAGCAGTACTTC. It specifies CATSDSGTIYEQYF.

The chain joins TRBV18 to TRBJ1-3; 11 bases are a match to TRBD1. Germline CDR1 and CDR2: KGHSH and LQKENI. V lost 5 bases to trimming and J lost 2 bases; unmatched junction nucleotides: 5. The CDR3 loop spans 16 amino acids. CDR3 sequence reads: CASSTDRGLPGNTIYF. The CDR3 DNA is TGTGCCAGCTCAACGGACAGGGGGCTCCCTGGAAACACCATATATTTT.

The rearrangement uses TRBV28 and TRBJ1-2; TRBD1 matches 12 bases. With 3 bases clipped from V and 7 bases from J, the junction kept 9 bases outside the gene matches. Germline V CDR1 and CDR2: MDHEN, SYDVKM. The CDR3 has 16 amino acids. CDR3 protein: CASSLGDRGRVSGYTF. The CDR3 region has the DNA TGTGCCAGCAGTTTGGGGGACAGGGGGCGTGTAAGTGGCTACACCTTC.

V is TRBV28 and J is TRBJ2-7, with D possibly being TRBD1 (7 bases). Deletions cut 4 bases from V and 12 bases from J, with 22 bases between. From germline, CDR1 is MDHEN and CDR2 SYDVKM. The CDR3 consists of 14 residues. The CDR3 loop reads CASSSAGGTQGPYF. DNA of the CDR3: TGTGCCAGCAGTTCCGCAGGGGGGACGCAGGGTCCGTACTTC. Combining the CDR3 with reference TRBV28 and TRBJ2-7 gives the whole variable domain DVKVTQSSRYLVKRTGEKVFLECVQDMDHENMFWYRQDPGLGLRLIYFSYDVKMKEKGDIPEGYSVSREKKERFSLILESASTNQTSMYLCASSSAGGTQGPYFGPGTRLTVT.

This clone showed up just once. This chain links TRBV7-9 with TRBJ2-5; D unresolved. The CDR3 is made up of 14 amino acids. V was trimmed by 2 bases and J by 1 base, leaving 8 bases between them. Looked up from germline, CDR1 is SEHNR and CDR2 is FQNEAQ (reference sequence). CDR3: CASSLMGFQETQYF. The DNA of the CDR3 is TGTGCCAGCAGCTTAATGGGTTTCCAAGAGACCCAGTACTTC.